Following are 2 T cell receptor beta chains from one sample sequenced in a study of blood T cell repertoires in COVID-19. Sequencing used immunoSEQ multiplex PCR; TCRdb keeps in-frame clones, though not all of them. The sample carries about 16,000 clones, approximately 86% recorded once. The sequencing input was peripheral blood. These TCRs come from a human donor in a cohort sampled during active COVID-19.

The chain combines TRBV7-9 with TRBJ2-5, with TRBD1 identical over 8 bases. The trim removed 5 bases at V and 8 bases at J, leaving 7 bases unmatched. The CDR3 is made up of 13 amino acids. The germline V gene encodes CDR1 SEHNR and CDR2 FQNEAQ (reference sequence). The CDR3 spells CASSRLQGETQYF. The CDR3 DNA follows: TGTGCCAGCAGCCGTTTACAGGGGGAAACCCAGTACTTC.

The chain combines TRBV2 with TRBJ2-3, with a possible D match to TRBD2 (5 bases). Per germline, CDR1 SNHLY and CDR2 FYNNEI. The CDR3 is 14 residues long. The V and J ends lost 5 bases and 4 bases respectively, with 13 bases between them. CDR3 coding DNA: TGTGCCAGCAGTAGGGCAACCGGGGCAGATACGCAGTATTTT. Amino acids: CASSRATGADTQYF.